This T cell receptor (beta chain) was recovered during a study of blood T cell repertoires in COVID-19. Study-wide context: Researchers got acute and convalescent COVID-19 samples from the United States, Italy and Spain. PBMCs, B-cell-depleted T cells, or T cells were the source of the cDNA or gDNA that made up the material.

Here immunoSEQ multiplex PCR was the method, and the copy in TCRdb shows in-frame clones only, minus some. The sample shows about 180,000 clones, 86% of them seen only once. Germline V lookup: CDR1 LNHNV, CDR2 YYDKDF (reference sequence). The CDR3 covers 16 residues. The V end was cut by 0 bases, the J end by 6 bases, with 15 bases between. The sequence was collected from a man aged 45-60 years with active or convalescent COVID-19. The chain is built from TRBV15 and TRBJ1-5; D may be TRBD1 (6 bases). Sequenced: peripheral blood. Here the CDR3 DNA reads TGTGCCACCAGCAGAGAAGGGGGGGCGTTTGGTCAGCCCCAGCATTTT. It translates to CATSREGGAFGQPQHF.